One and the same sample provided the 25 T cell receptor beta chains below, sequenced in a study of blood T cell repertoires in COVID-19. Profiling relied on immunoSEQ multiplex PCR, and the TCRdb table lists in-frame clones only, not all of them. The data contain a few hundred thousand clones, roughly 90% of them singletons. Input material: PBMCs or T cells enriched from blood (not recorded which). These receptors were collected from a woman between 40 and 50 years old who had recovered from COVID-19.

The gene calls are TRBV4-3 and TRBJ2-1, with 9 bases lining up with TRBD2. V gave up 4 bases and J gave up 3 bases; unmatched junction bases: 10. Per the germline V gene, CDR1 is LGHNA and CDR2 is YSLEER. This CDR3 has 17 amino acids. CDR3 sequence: CASSLGRDSGSYNEQFF. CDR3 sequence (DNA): TGCGCCAGCAGCCTCGGAAGGGATAGCGGGAGCTACAATGAGCAGTTCTTC.

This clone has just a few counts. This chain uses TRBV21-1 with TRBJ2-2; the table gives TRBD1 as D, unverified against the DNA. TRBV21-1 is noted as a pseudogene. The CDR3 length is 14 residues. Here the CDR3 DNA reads TGTGCCAGCGGAGTTACAGGGGGTACCGGGGAGCTGTTTTTT. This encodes CASGVTGGTGELFF.

The CDR3 DNA sequence: TGTGCCAGCAGCTTTGGAGGGACGCGGGGGACTGAAGCTTTCTTT. Encoded protein: CASSFGGTRGTEAFF. The chain employs TRBV7-9 and TRBJ1-1; TRBD1 might be the D (5 bases). The ends were cut back, 3 bases at V and 5 bases at J, with 16 bases in the middle. The CDR3 runs 15 residues. Germline V CDR1 and CDR2: SEHNR, FQNEAQ (reference sequence).

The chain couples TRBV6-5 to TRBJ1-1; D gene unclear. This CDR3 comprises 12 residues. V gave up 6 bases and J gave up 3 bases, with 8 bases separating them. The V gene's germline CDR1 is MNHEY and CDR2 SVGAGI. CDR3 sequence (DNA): TGTGCCAGCAGGAGAGATTACACTGAAGCTTTCTTT. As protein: CASRRDYTEAFF.

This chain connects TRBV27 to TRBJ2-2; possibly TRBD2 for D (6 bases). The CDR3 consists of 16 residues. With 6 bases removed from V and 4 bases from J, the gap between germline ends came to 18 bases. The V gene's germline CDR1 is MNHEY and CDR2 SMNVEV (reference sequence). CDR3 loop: CASSQPWGVGTGELFF. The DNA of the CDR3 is TGTGCCAGCAGCCAACCCTGGGGGGTTGGCACCGGGGAGCTGTTTTTT.

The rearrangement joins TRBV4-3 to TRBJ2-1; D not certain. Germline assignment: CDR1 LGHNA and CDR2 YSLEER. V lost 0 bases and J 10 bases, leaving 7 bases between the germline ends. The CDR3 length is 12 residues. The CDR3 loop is CASSQDQREQFF. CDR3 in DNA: TGCGCCAGCAGCCAAGATCAACGGGAGCAGTTCTTC.

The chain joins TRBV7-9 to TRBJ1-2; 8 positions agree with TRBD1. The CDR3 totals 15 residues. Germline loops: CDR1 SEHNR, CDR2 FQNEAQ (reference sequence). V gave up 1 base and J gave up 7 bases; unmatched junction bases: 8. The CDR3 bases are TGTGCCAGCAGCTTAGATCTGGGCAGGGGGCTTGGCTACACCTTC. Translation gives CASSLDLGRGLGYTF.

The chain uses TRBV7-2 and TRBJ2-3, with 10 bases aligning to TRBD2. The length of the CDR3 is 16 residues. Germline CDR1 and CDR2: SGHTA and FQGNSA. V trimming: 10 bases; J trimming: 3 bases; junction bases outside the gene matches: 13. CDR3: CATSPQALAGTDTQYF. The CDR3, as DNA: TGTGCCACCTCTCCCCAGGCACTAGCGGGAACAGATACGCAGTATTTT.

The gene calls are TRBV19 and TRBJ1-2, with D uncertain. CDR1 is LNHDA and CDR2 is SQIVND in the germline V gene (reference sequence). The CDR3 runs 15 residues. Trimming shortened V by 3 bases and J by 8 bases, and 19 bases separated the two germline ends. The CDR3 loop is CASSIPTTQPSGYTF. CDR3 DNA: TGTGCCAGTAGTATCCCAACGACTCAACCGTCGGGCTACACCTTC.

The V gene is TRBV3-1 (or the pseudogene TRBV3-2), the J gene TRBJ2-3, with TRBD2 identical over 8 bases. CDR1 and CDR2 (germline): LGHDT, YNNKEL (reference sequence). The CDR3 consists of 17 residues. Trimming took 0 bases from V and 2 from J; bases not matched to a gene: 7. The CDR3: CASSQERLAIFTDTQYF. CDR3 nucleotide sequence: TGTGCCAGCAGCCAAGAACGACTAGCGATTTTCACAGATACGCAGTATTTT.

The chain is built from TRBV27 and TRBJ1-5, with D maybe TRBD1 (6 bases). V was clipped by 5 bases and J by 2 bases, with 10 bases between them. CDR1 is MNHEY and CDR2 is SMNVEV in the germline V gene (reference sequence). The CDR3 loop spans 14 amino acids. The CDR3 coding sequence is TGTGCCAGCAGTCAGGGGACACGCAATCAGCCCCAGCATTTT. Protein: CASSQGTRNQPQHF.

The chain's CDR3 is CASSLVRSTGEGYTF. The DNA of the CDR3 is TGCGCCAGCAGCTTGGTACGTTCGACAGGGGAGGGCTACACCTTC. The V call is TRBV5-1, the J call TRBJ1-2, with 8 bases fitting TRBD1. CDR3 length: 15 residues. V shed 0 bases and J 8 bases; nucleotides not matched to a gene: 9. CDR1 and CDR2 (germline): SGHRS, YFSETQ. Supplemented by reference TRBV5-1 and TRBJ1-2, the full variable domain reads KAGVTQTPRYLIKTRGQQVTLSCSPISGHRSVSWYQQTPGQGLQFLFEYFSETQRNKGNFPGRFSGRQFSNSRSEMNVSTLELGDSALYLCASSLVRSTGEGYTFGSGTRLTVV.

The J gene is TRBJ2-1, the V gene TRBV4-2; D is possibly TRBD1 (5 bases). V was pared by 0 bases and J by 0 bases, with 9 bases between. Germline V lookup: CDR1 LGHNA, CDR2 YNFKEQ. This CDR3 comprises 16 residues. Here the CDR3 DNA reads TGTGCCAGCAGCCAAGAAGGGGCTTTCTCCTACAATGAGCAGTTCTTC. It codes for CASSQEGAFSYNEQFF.

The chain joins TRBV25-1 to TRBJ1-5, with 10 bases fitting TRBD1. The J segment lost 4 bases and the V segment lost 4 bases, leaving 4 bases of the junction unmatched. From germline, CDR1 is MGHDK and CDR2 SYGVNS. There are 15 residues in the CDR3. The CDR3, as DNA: TGTGCCAGCAGTGCAGGACAGGGGGTGAATCAGCCCCAGCATTTT. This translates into CASSAGQGVNQPQHF. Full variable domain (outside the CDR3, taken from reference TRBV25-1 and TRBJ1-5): EADIYQTPRYLVIGTGKKITLECSQTMGHDKMYWYQQDPGMELHLIHYSYGVNSTEKGDLSSESTVSRIRTEHFPLTLESARPSHTSQYLCASSAGQGVNQPQHFGDGTRLSIL.

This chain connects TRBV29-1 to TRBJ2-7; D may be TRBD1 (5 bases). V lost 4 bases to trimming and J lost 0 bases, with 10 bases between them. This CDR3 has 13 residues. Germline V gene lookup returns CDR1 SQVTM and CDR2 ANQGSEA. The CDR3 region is CSVVLDNSYEQYF. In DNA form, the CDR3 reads TGCAGCGTTGTTTTGGACAACTCCTACGAGCAGTACTTC.

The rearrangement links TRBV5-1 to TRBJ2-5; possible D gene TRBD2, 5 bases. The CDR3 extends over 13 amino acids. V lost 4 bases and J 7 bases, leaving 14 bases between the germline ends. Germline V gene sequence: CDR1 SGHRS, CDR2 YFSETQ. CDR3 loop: CASSPSGEGTQYF. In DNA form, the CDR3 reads TGCGCCAGCAGCCCCAGCGGAGAGGGGACCCAGTACTTC.

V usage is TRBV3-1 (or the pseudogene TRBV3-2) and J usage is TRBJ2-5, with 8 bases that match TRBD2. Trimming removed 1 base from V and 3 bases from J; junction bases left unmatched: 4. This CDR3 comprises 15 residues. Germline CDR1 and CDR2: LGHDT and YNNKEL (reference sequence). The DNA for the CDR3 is TGTGCCAGCAGCCAAGTAACTAGCGGAGAAGAGACCCAGTACTTC. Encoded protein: CASSQVTSGEETQYF.

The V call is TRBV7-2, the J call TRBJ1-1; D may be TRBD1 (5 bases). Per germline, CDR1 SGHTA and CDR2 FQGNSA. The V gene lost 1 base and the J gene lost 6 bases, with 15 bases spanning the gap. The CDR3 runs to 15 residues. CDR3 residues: CASSLVREGRAEAFF. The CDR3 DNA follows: TGTGCCAGCAGCTTAGTGCGGGAGGGCAGGGCTGAAGCTTTCTTT. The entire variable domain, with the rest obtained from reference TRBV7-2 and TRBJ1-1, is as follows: GAGVSQSPSNKVTEKGKDVELRCDPISGHTALYWYRQSLGQGLEFLIYFQGNSAPDKSGLPSDRFSAERTGGSVSTLTIQRTQQEDSAVYLCASSLVREGRAEAFFGQGTRLTVV.

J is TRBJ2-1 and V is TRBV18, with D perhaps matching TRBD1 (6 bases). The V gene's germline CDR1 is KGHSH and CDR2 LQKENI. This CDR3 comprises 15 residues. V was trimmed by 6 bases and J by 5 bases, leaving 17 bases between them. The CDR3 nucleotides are TGTGCCAGCTCGACAACCGGGACAAGAGACAATGAGCAGTTCTTC. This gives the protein CASSTTGTRDNEQFF.

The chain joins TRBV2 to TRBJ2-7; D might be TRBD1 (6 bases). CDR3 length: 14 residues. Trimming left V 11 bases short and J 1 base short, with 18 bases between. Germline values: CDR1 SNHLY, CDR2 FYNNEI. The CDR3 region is CACSGRQASYEQYF. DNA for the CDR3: TGTGCCTGCTCGGGCAGACAGGCTTCCTACGAGCAGTACTTC. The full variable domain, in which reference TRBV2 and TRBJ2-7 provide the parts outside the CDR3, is EPEVTQTPSHQVTQMGQEVILRCVPISNHLYFYWYRQILGQKVEFLVSFYNNEISEKSEIFDDQFSVERPDGSNFTLKIRSTKLEDSAMYFCACSGRQASYEQYFGPGTRLTVT.

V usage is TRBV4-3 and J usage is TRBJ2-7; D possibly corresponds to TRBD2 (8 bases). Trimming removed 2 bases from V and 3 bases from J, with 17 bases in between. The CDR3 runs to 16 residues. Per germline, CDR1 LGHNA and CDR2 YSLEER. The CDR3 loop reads CASSQSFGRGLYEQYF. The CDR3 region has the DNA TGCGCCAGCAGCCAATCCTTCGGGAGGGGGCTCTACGAGCAGTACTTC.

CDR3 sequence: CSVERRGGGPQTQYF. The CDR3 coding sequence is TGCAGCGTTGAACGGCGAGGGGGCGGACCGCAGACCCAGTACTTC. This sequence joins TRBV29-1 and TRBJ2-5; 7 nucleotides agree with TRBD1. The CDR3 runs to 15 residues. Germline V lookup: CDR1 SQVTM, CDR2 ANQGSEA. Trimming took 2 bases from V and 6 from J; bases not matched to a gene: 12.

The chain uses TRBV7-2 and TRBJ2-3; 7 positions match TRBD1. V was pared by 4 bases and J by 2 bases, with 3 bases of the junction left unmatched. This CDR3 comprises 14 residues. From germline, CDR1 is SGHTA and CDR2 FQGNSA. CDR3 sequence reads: CASSSTGVTDTQYF. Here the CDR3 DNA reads TGTGCCAGCAGCTCAACAGGGGTCACAGATACGCAGTATTTT. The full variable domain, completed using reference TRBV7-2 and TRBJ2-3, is GAGVSQSPSNKVTEKGKDVELRCDPISGHTALYWYRQSLGQGLEFLIYFQGNSAPDKSGLPSDRFSAERTGGSVSTLTIQRTQQEDSAVYLCASSSTGVTDTQYFGPGTRLTVL.

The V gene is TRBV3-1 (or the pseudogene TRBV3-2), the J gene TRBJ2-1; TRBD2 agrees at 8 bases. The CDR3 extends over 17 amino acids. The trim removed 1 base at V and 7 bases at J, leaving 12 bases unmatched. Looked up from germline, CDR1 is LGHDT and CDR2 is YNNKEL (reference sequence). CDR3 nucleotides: TGTGCCAGCAGCCAAGCGAAGTGGGTAGCGGGAATTAATGAGCAGTTCTTC. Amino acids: CASSQAKWVAGINEQFF.

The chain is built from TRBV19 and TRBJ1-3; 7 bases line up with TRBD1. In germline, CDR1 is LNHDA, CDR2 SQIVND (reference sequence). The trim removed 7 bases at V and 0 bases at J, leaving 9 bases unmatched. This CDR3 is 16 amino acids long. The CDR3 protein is CASTRDSRYSGNTIYF. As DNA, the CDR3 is TGTGCCAGTACCCGGGACAGCCGGTACTCTGGAAACACCATATATTTT.